These 26 T cell receptor beta chains came from one sample sequenced in a study of T cells in Graves' hyperthyroidism and ophthalmopathy. Researchers amplified the TCR beta CDR3 regions from RNA transcripts. The HTBI primer set drove a first-round RT-PCR of the TCR CDR3. TCRdb reprocessed the multiplex PCR reads via MiXCR and lists one record per CDR3 protein. The sample lists over 450,000 distinct CDR3 sequences, more than 15% occurring once. Input material: blood. Receptors were obtained from a woman under 30 with Graves' ophthalmopathy.

This clonotype came up a few times. The chain links TRBV28 to TRBJ2-1; 11 bases fit TRBD1. The CDR3 is 14 residues long. J was trimmed by 3 bases and V by 8 bases; bases with no gene match: 3. Germline V gene lookup returns CDR1 MDHEN and CDR2 SYDVKM. The CDR3 DNA is TGTGCCAGCTTCGGGACAGGGGGCTACAATGAGCAGTTCTTC. Translating gives CASFGTGGYNEQFF.

This chain uses TRBV30 with TRBJ1-2; D not resolved. The ends were cut back, 0 bases at V and 3 bases at J, with 8 bases in the middle. Germline CDR1 GTSNPN, CDR2 SVGIG (reference sequence). The CDR3 loop spans 13 amino acids. This CDR3 is CAWSVMEYYGYTF. DNA of the CDR3: TGTGCCTGGAGTGTCATGGAGTACTATGGCTACACCTTC.

There are a few counts of this clonotype. The J gene is TRBJ2-5, the V gene TRBV7-9, with D possibly matching TRBD2 (5 bases). Germline V gives CDR1 SEHNR, CDR2 FQNEAQ (reference sequence). The CDR3 is 14 amino acids. The V gene lost 5 bases and the J gene lost 1 base, with 11 bases spanning the gap. Here the CDR3 reads CASSPLDFQETQYF. The CDR3 region has the DNA TGTGCCAGCAGCCCCCTGGACTTCCAAGAGACCCAGTACTTC.

This chain uses TRBV20-1 with TRBJ1-5; 7 nucleotides align to TRBD1. From germline, CDR1 is DFQATT and CDR2 SNEGSKA (reference sequence). With 6 bases clipped from V and 2 bases from J, the junction kept 7 bases outside the gene matches. This CDR3 comprises 14 residues. The CDR3 loop is CSADRDSRNQPQHF. CDR3 bases: TGCAGTGCGGACCGGGACAGCCGCAATCAGCCCCAGCATTTT.

Turning to this clonotype: A much larger clone is a single base away; this may be a read error. The CDR3 sequence: CSAMDRATEAFF. CDR3 nucleotides: TGCAGTGCTATGGACAGGGCTACTGAAGCTTTCTTT. V gene TRBV20-1 combines with J gene TRBJ1-1; 8 bases line up with TRBD1. V lost 4 bases to trimming and J lost 5 bases; unmatched junction nucleotides: 3. The CDR3 consists of 12 residues. Germline assignment: CDR1 DFQATT and CDR2 SNEGSKA (reference sequence).

This clonotype is a singleton in its sample. In nucleotides, the CDR3 is TGTGCCAGCAGTGATCGACTAGCGGGGAATTCGGCAGATACGCAGTATTTT. As protein: CASSDRLAGNSADTQYF. This sequence joins TRBV6-1 and TRBJ2-3, with 11 bases fitting TRBD2. The germline V gene encodes CDR1 MNHNS and CDR2 SASEGT. J was trimmed by 4 bases and V by 3 bases; bases with no gene match: 9. The CDR3 length is 17 residues.

This clonotype came up many times. This chain joins TRBV3-1 and TRBJ1-1; the D is unclear. The CDR3 loop spans 15 amino acids. V lost 0 bases and J 0 bases, leaving 8 bases between the germline ends. CDR1 LGHDT and CDR2 YNNKEL come from the germline V gene (reference sequence). Written as DNA, the CDR3 is TGTGCCAGCAGCCAAGATAGTACAGTGAACACTGAAGCTTTCTTT. This gives the protein CASSQDSTVNTEAFF.

This clonotype has a count of ten or more. The chain links TRBV28 to TRBJ2-5, with D tentatively TRBD1 (5 bases). The CDR3 has 15 residues. The V gene lost 3 bases and the J gene lost 1 base, with 12 bases spanning the gap. Per the germline V gene, CDR1 is MDHEN and CDR2 is SYDVKM. The CDR3 DNA reads as TGTGCCAGCAGTTTTTTTTCAGGGATCCAAGAGACCCAGTACTTC. Its translation is CASSFFSGIQETQYF.

A note on this clonotype: This sequence may be a read error, since a much larger clone differs from it by one base. This CDR3 fails to terminate in the conserved phenylalanine or tryptophan, so it likely reflects a read error. The chain carries TRBV15 and TRBJ2-7; TRBD2 aligns across 8 bases. V dropped 2 bases and J dropped 2; count of bases not matched to a gene: 14. Per the germline V gene, CDR1 is LNHNV and CDR2 is YYDKDF (reference sequence). There are 18 residues in the CDR3. CDR3 amino acids: CATSRSGGALAGTYEQYL. CDR3 DNA sequence: TGTGCCACCAGCAGAAGCGGGGGCGCATTAGCGGGGACCTACGAGCAGTACCTC.

Comment on this clonotype: This may come from a read error, since a much larger clone is one base off. The gene calls are TRBV5-1 and TRBJ1-2, with D uncertain. Germline CDR1 and CDR2: SGHRS and YFSETQ. This CDR3 spans 13 amino acids. CDR3 bases: TGCGCCAGCAGCTCCCAACCGAACTATGGCTGCACCTTC. Amino acid sequence: CASSSQPNYGCTF.

V is TRBV5-8 and J is TRBJ1-1; 8 nucleotides match TRBD1. The CDR3 is 14 residues long. V was pared by 3 bases and J by 5 bases, with 6 bases of the junction left unmatched. Germline loops: CDR1 SGHTS, CDR2 YDEGEE. The CDR3: CASSYQGARTEAFF. The CDR3 DNA is TGTGCCAGCAGCTACCAGGGGGCACGGACTGAAGCTTTCTTT.

This clonotype was seen a few times. J is TRBJ2-7 and V is TRBV6-2 or TRBV6-3; D remains unclear. Per the germline V gene, CDR1 is MNHEY and CDR2 is SVGEGT. Trimming pared 2 bases from V and 3 bases from J, leaving 8 bases between. The CDR3 spans 13 residues. The CDR3 sequence is CASSYGQNYEQYF. The CDR3 DNA is TGTGCCAGCAGTTACGGGCAGAACTACGAGCAGTACTTC.

This chain links TRBV6-1 with TRBJ1-2; D unresolved. The CDR3 loop spans 15 amino acids. With 5 bases removed from V and 5 bases from J, the gap between germline ends came to 18 bases. Germline values: CDR1 MNHNS, CDR2 SASEGT. This CDR3 is CASSPRPEVVYGYTF. As DNA, the CDR3 is TGTGCCAGCAGTCCTAGGCCGGAGGTTGTATATGGCTACACCTTC.

This sequence joins TRBV10-3 and TRBJ1-2; D gene unclear. Trimming pared 2 bases from V and 4 bases from J, leaving 11 bases between. The CDR3 has 14 amino acids. Germline values: CDR1 ENHRY, CDR2 SYGVKD. The chain's CDR3 is CAISEEGLGYGYTF. The CDR3 DNA follows: TGTGCCATCAGTGAGGAGGGTCTTGGCTATGGCTACACCTTC.

This clonotype has ten or more counts. V usage is TRBV13 and J usage is TRBJ2-3; 7 bases match TRBD2. The V gene's germline CDR1 is PRHDT and CDR2 FYEKMQ (reference sequence). The trim removed 5 bases at V and 2 bases at J, leaving 10 bases unmatched. This CDR3 region has 16 residues. CDR3 loop: CASSPRLAQDTDTQYF. DNA for the CDR3: TGTGCCAGCAGCCCCCGACTAGCCCAAGACACAGATACGCAGTATTTT.

Concerning this clonotype itself: One base away lies a much larger clone, so this may be a sequencing read error. V and J are TRBV28 and TRBJ2-7; 9 positions agree with TRBD2. Germline values: CDR1 MDHEN, CDR2 SYDVKM. The CDR3 runs to 13 residues. The CDR3: CAGSLKRGVGQYF. The CDR3 nucleotides are TGTGCCGGCAGTTTAAAGCGGGGGGTGGGGCAGTACTTC.

This sequence joins TRBV6-2 or TRBV6-3 and TRBJ1-2; no reliable D call. Germline CDR1 is MNHEY and CDR2 is SVGEGT. Trimming stripped 2 bases from V and 4 bases from J, with 8 bases between. This CDR3 has 13 residues. The CDR3 DNA follows: TGTGCCAGCAGTTACCCGGACGGCTATGGCTACACCTTC. It codes for CASSYPDGYGYTF.

This clonotype was seen many times. The V call is TRBV3-1, the J call TRBJ2-3, with TRBD2 matching over 13 bases. The CDR3 is 18 residues long. V dropped 4 bases and J dropped 3; count of bases not matched to a gene: 10. The germline CDR1 and CDR2 sequences are LGHDT and YNNKEL (reference sequence). The CDR3 DNA sequence: TGTGCCAGCAGCCGCAATTTACTAGCGGGAGGGCCTACAGATACGCAGTATTTT. Translation gives CASSRNLLAGGPTDTQYF.

The rearrangement uses TRBV29-1 and TRBJ2-3, with D perhaps being TRBD1 or TRBD2 (7 bases each). Germline V lookup: CDR1 SQVTM, CDR2 ANQGSEA. The V gene lost 7 bases and the J gene lost 6 bases, with 20 bases spanning the gap. This CDR3 has 14 amino acids. The CDR3 loop reads CSDLTGPGGDTQYF. The CDR3 coding sequence is TGCAGCGACCTGACAGGGCCCGGGGGGGATACGCAGTATTTT.

This clonotype was detected only a few times. The V and J genes are TRBV29-1 and TRBJ2-5; 7 nucleotides match TRBD1. The CDR3 loop spans 14 amino acids. J was trimmed by 5 bases and V by 0 bases; bases with no gene match: 6. The germline gives CDR1 SQVTM, CDR2 ANQGSEA. The CDR3 DNA reads as TGCAGCGTTGAAGATGGTGGGACAGTGGAGACCCAGTACTTC. Translation: CSVEDGGTVETQYF.

There are many counts of this clonotype. This chain joins TRBV20-1 and TRBJ2-5; TRBD2 matches at 9 bases. The CDR3 length is 14 residues. Trimming took 6 bases from V and 2 from J; bases not matched to a gene: 7. Germline V CDR1 and CDR2: DFQATT, SNEGSKA (reference sequence). CDR3 sequence: CSAIWLAGQETQYF. The CDR3 coding sequence is TGCAGTGCCATCTGGCTAGCGGGGCAAGAGACCCAGTACTTC.

This clonotype was seen at least ten times. The chain uses TRBV28 and TRBJ1-2, with a possible D match to TRBD1 (5 bases). V shed 0 bases and J shed 4 bases, with 21 bases lying between them. Per germline, CDR1 MDHEN and CDR2 SYDVKM. The CDR3 is 18 amino acids. The CDR3 reads CASSLWVRVSASGYGYTF. CDR3 DNA sequence: TGTGCCAGCAGTTTATGGGTCAGGGTATCGGCGTCGGGCTATGGCTACACCTTC.

This clonotype was seen more than once but under ten times. The chain uses TRBV11-2 and TRBJ2-4, with D unclear. CDR1 and CDR2 (germline): SGHAT, FQNNGV. The CDR3 totals 13 residues. V was clipped by 4 bases and J by 7 bases, with 11 bases between them. The CDR3 reads CASSSPRVNIQYF. The CDR3, as DNA: TGTGCCAGCAGCTCCCCTCGGGTTAACATTCAGTACTTC.

The V call is TRBV4-2, the J call TRBJ1-5; 9 bases are a match to TRBD1. Germline CDR1 is LGHNA and CDR2 is YNFKEQ. The trim removed 1 base at V and 7 bases at J, leaving 5 bases unmatched. The CDR3 is 15 residues long. The CDR3 sequence is CASSQGDRGDQPQHF. DNA for the CDR3: TGTGCCAGCAGCCAAGGAGACAGGGGGGACCAGCCCCAGCATTTT.

This clonotype was observed many times. The chain carries TRBV30 and TRBJ2-5, with TRBD2 matching 9 bases. The CDR3 has 12 amino acids. Germline loops: CDR1 GTSNPN, CDR2 SVGIG (reference sequence). The CDR3 DNA reads TGTCTAAGCGGGGGGACAACGGAGACCCAGTACTTC. This gives the protein CLSGGTTETQYF.

This clonotype was detected ten times or more. Written as DNA, the CDR3 is TGTGCCTGGAGTGTAAACAATCAGCCCCAGCATTTT. Translated: CAWSVNNQPQHF. This chain uses TRBV30 with TRBJ1-5, with no clear D. Per the germline V gene, CDR1 is GTSNPN and CDR2 is SVGIG (reference sequence). V was clipped by 0 bases and J by 3 bases, with 3 bases between them. This CDR3 has 12 amino acids.